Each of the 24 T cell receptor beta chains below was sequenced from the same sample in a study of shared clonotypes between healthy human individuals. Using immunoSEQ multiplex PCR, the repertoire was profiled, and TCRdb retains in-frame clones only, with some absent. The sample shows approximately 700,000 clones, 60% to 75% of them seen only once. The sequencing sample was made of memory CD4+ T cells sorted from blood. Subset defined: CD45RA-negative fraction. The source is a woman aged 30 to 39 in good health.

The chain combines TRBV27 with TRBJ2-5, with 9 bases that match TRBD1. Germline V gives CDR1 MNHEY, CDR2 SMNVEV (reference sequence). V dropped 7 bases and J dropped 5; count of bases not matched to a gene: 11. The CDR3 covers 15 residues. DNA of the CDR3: TGTGCCAGCACCCTACTCCGGGACAGGGTGGAGACCCAGTACTTC. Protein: CASTLLRDRVETQYF.

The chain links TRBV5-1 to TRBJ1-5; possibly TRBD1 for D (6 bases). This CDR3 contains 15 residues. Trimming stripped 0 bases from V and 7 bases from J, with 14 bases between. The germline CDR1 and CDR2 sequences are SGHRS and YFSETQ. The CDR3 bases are TGCGCCAGCAGCTTGGAGGGGGGGCAGGGACAGCCCCAGCATTTT. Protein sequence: CASSLEGGQGQPQHF.

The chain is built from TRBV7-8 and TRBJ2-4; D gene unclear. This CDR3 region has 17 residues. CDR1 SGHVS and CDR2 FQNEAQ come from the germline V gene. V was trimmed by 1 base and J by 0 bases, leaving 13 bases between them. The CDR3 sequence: CASSLGALGIAKNIQYF. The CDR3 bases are TGTGCCAGCAGCTTAGGTGCTCTGGGTATAGCCAAAAACATTCAGTACTTC.

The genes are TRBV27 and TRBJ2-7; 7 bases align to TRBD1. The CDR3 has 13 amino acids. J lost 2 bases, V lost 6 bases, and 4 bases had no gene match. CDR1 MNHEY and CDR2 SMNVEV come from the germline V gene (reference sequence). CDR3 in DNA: TGTGCCAGCAGCCGGACAGGCGCCTACGAGCAGTACTTC. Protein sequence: CASSRTGAYEQYF.

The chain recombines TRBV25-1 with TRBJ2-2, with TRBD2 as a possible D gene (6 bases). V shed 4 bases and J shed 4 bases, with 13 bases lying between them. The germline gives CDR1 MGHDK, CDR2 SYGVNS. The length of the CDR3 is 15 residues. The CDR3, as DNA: TGTGCCAGCAGTGCCGGGGGTCGTGGCACCGGGGAGCTGTTTTTT. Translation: CASSAGGRGTGELFF.

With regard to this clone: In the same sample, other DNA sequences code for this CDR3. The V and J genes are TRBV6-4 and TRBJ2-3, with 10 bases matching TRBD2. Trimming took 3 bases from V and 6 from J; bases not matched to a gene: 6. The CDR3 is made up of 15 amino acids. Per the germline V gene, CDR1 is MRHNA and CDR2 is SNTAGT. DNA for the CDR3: TGTGCCAGCAGTGAGGGGCTAGCGGGAGTTGATACGCAGTATTTT. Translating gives CASSEGLAGVDTQYF.

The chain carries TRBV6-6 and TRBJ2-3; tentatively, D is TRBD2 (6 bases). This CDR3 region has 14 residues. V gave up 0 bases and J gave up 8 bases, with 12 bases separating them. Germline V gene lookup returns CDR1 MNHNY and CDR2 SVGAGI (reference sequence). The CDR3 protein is CASSYSQQEGTQYF. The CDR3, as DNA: TGTGCCAGCAGTTACTCCCAACAGGAGGGTACGCAGTATTTT.

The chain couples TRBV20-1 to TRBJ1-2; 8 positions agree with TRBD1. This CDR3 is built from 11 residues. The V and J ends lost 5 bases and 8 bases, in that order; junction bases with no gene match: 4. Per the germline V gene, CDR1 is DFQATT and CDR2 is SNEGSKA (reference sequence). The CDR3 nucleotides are TGCAGTGCTCTACAGGGGGGCGGCTACACCTTC. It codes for CSALQGGGYTF.

The CDR3 coding sequence is TGCGCCAGCAGCTCCGGGACTAGCGGGAGGGCGTACCAAGAGACCCAGTACTTC. This translates into CASSSGTSGRAYQETQYF. This chain joins TRBV5-1 and TRBJ2-5, with TRBD2 matching over 16 bases. This CDR3 region has 18 residues. Trimming cost V 3 bases and J 0 bases; bases outside gene matches: 5. CDR1 SGHRS and CDR2 YFSETQ come from the germline V gene.

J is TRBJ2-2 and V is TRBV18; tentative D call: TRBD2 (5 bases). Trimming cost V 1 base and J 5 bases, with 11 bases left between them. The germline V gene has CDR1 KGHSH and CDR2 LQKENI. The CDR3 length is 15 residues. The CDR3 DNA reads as TGTGCCAGCTCACCACTCCGGGAAAAGACCGGGGAGCTGTTTTTT. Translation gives CASSPLREKTGELFF.

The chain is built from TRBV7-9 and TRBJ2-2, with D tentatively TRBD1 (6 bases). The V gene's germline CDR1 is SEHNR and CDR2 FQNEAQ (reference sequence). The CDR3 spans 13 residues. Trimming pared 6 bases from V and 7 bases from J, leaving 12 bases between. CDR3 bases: TGTGCCAGCAGAGAACAGGGAGACGGGGAGCTGTTTTTT. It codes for CASREQGDGELFF. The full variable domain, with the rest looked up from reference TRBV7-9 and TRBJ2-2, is DTGVSQNPRHKITKRGQNVTFRCDPISEHNRLYWYRQTLGQGPEFLTYFQNEAQLEKSRLLSDRFSAERPKGSFSTLEIQRTEQGDSAMYLCASREQGDGELFFGEGSRLTVL.

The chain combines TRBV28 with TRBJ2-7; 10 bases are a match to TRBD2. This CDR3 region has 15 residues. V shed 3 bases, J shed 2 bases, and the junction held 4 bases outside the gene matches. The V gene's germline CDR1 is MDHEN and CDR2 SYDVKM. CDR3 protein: CASSFGTSAPYEQYF. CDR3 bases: TGTGCCAGCAGTTTTGGGACTAGCGCTCCCTACGAGCAGTACTTC. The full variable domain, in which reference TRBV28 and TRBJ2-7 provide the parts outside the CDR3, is DVKVTQSSRYLVKRTGEKVFLECVQDMDHENMFWYRQDPGLGLRLIYFSYDVKMKEKGDIPEGYSVSREKKERFSLILESASTNQTSMYLCASSFGTSAPYEQYFGPGTRLTVT.

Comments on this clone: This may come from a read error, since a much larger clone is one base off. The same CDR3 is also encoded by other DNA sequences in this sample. CDR3 region: CASSQGDRDTGELFF. The CDR3 bases are TGCGCCAGCAGCCAGGGGGACAGAGACACCGGGGAGCTGTTTTTT. The chain links TRBV5-1 to TRBJ2-2; 7 bases align to TRBD1. The V gene's germline CDR1 is SGHRS and CDR2 YFSETQ. J gave up 3 bases and V 4 bases, and 6 bases lay outside the gene matches. The CDR3 spans 15 residues.

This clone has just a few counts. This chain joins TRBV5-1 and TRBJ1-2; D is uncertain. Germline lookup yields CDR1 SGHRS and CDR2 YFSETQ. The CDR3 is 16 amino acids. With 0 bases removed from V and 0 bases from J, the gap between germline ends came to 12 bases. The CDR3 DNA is TGCGCCAGCAGCTTGGATGGCCACACTACTAACTATGGCTACACCTTC. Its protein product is CASSLDGHTTNYGYTF.

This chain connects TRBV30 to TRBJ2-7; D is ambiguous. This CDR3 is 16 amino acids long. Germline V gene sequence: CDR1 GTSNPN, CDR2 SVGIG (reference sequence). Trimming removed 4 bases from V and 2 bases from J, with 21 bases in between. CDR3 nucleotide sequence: TGTGCCTGGAATTATTTAACCAGGTCCACGACCTACGAGCAGTACTTC. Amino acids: CAWNYLTRSTTYEQYF.

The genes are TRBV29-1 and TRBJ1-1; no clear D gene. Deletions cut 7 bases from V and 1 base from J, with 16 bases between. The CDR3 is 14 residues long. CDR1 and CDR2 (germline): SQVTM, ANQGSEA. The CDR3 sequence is CSASFSVGNTEAFF. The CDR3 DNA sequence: TGCAGCGCTAGTTTTTCGGTCGGGAACACTGAAGCTTTCTTT.

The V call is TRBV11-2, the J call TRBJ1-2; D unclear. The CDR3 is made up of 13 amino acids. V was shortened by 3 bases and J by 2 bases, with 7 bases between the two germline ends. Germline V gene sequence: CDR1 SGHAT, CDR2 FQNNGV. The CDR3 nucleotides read TGTGCCAGCAGCTTGCCGGGGAACTATGGCTACACCTTC. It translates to CASSLPGNYGYTF.

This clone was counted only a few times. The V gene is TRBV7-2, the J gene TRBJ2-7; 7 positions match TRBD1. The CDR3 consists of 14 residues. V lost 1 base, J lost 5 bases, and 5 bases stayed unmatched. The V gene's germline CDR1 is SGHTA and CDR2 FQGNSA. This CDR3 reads CASSLETGTHEQYF. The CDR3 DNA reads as TGTGCCAGCAGCTTAGAGACAGGGACCCACGAGCAGTACTTC.

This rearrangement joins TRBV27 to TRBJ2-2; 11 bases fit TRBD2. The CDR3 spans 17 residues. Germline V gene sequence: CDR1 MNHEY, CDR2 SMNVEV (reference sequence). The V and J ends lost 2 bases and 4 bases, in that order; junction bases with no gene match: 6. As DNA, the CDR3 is TGTGCCAGCAGTTTAATAGGACTAGCGGGTGTCACCGGGGAGCTGTTTTTT. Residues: CASSLIGLAGVTGELFF.

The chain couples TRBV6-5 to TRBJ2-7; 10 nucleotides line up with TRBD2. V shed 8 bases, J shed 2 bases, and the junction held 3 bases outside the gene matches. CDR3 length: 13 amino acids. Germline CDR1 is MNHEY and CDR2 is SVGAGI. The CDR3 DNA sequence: TGTGCCAGCGCACTAGCGGGGACCTACGAGCAGTACTTC. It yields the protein CASALAGTYEQYF.

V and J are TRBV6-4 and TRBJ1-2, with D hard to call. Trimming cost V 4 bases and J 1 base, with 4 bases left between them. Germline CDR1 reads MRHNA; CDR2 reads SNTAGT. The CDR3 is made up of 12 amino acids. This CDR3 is CASSAVNYGYTF. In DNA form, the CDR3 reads TGTGCCAGCAGTGCCGTTAACTATGGCTACACCTTC.

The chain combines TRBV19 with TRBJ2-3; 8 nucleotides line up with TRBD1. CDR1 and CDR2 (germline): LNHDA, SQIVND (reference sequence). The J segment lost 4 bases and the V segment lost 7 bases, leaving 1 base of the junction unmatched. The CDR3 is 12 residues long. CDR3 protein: CASTGGSDTQYF. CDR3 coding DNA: TGTGCCAGTACAGGGGGCTCAGATACGCAGTATTTT.

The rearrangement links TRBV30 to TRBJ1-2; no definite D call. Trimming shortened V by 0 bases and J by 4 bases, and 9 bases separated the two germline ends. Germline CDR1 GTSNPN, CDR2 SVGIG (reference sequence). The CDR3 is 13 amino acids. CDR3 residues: CAWSVARSYGYTF. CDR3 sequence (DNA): TGTGCCTGGAGTGTTGCCAGAAGCTATGGCTACACCTTC.

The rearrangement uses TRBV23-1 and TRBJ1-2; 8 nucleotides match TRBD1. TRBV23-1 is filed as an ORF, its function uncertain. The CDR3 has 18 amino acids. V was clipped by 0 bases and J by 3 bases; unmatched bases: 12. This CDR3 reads CASSQSGARGTGYYGYTF. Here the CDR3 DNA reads TGCGCCAGCAGTCAATCGGGGGCTCGGGGGACAGGATACTATGGCTACACCTTC.